Many counts were recorded for the clone carrying this T cell receptor beta chain. The antigen remains undetermined. V lost 0 bases, J lost 1 base, and 5 bases lay in between. In germline, CDR1 is SGDLS, CDR2 YYNGEE. The CDR3 has 15 residues. This sample was included in a study of T cells after yellow fever vaccination. General study points: The study found a weaker secondary response that peaked faster, day 5 versus 15. Just a small share of clonotypes turned up in the CD4 compartment as well as the CD8 compartment.

By 5'RACE template switching, TCR cDNA was produced, with a universal primer site and UMIs added in the process. From the 5' RACE reads, TCRdb called clonotypes with MiXCR, one entry per CDR3 protein. The table has about 69,000 distinct CDR3 sequences, roughly 6% seen once; the top ten hold roughly 2%. Source: CD4+ T cells sorted from PBMCs, taken approximately 15 days after the first yellow fever vaccination. The chain has TRBV9 and TRBJ2-6, with D unclear. This clonotype was sampled from a man aged 18 to 35 who received the YFV17D yellow fever vaccine. CDR3 in DNA: TGTGCCAGCAGCGTAGTAGGGTCTGGGGCCAACGTCCTGACTTTC. Protein sequence: CASSVVGSGANVLTF.